This is a list of T cell receptor beta chains from one sample in a study of T cell repertoires in ileal Crohn's disease. TCRdb's copy holds only in-frame clones and misses some; the assay was immunoSEQ multiplex PCR. The data show about 10,000 clones, roughly 75% seen once. Material: ileal tissue. These receptors all stem from an adult with Crohn's disease. Both conserved end residues are part of each CDR3. A D gene is named only where the DNA matches it firmly. For some rows the clone size is stated as once, few or many, or as a class when expanded; others skip it.

j_gene: TRBJ2-7
d_gene: -
abundance: few
v_gene: TRBV18
CDR3nt: TGTGCCAGCTCACCGGCAGGGTTCTCCTACGAGCAGTACTTC
CDR3aa: CASSPAGFSYEQYF

j_gene: TRBJ1-4
d_gene: -
abundance: -
v_gene: TRBV7-2
CDR3nt: TGTGCCAGCAGAGCGGGACAAAGTAATGAAAAACTGTTTTTT
CDR3aa: CASRAGQSNEKLFF

j_gene: TRBJ2-7
d_gene: TRBD1
abundance: -
v_gene: TRBV27
CDR3nt: TGTGCCAGCAGTTTAGGTCGGGACAGGGGATTGAACGAGCAGTACTTC
CDR3aa: CASSLGRDRGLNEQYF

j_gene: TRBJ2-1
d_gene: -
abundance: -
v_gene: TRBV6-1
CDR3nt: TGTGCCAGCAGTGAGGACAGAGGGGCCTACAATGAGCAGTTCTTC
CDR3aa: CASSEDRGAYNEQFF

j_gene: TRBJ1-2
d_gene: TRBD1
abundance: few
v_gene: TRBV28
CDR3nt: TGTGCCAGCAGTCCCCACGCGACAGGGGATAACTATGGCTACACCTTC
CDR3aa: CASSPHATGDNYGYTF

j_gene: TRBJ1-1
d_gene: TRBD1
abundance: few
v_gene: TRBV4-1
CDR3nt: TGCGCCAGCAGCCCTGCTGCCGGGACAGGGGGCGGGAACACTGAAGCTTTCTTT
CDR3aa: CASSPAAGTGGGNTEAFF

j_gene: TRBJ1-1
d_gene: -
abundance: -
v_gene: TRBV5-6
CDR3nt: TGTGCCAGCAGCTTGTGGAGGCAGGCCTTAACGAACACTGAAGCTTTCTTT
CDR3aa: CASSLWRQALTNTEAFF

j_gene: TRBJ1-3
d_gene: -
abundance: -
v_gene: TRBV14
CDR3nt: TGTGCCAGCAGCCGACAGAACTCTGGAAACACCATATATTTT
CDR3aa: CASSRQNSGNTIYF

j_gene: TRBJ2-1
d_gene: TRBD1
abundance: -
v_gene: TRBV12-5
CDR3nt: TGTGCTAGTGGTTCGATCCAAGACGGGACAGGATTTTACAATGAGCAGTTCTTC
CDR3aa: CASGSIQDGTGFYNEQFF

j_gene: TRBJ1-5
d_gene: TRBD1
abundance: -
v_gene: TRBV10-3
CDR3nt: TGTGCCATTGGACAGGGAGCTCAGCCCCAGCATTTT
CDR3aa: CAIGQGAQPQHF

j_gene: TRBJ2-1
d_gene: TRBD2
abundance: -
v_gene: TRBV5-4
CDR3nt: TGTGCCAGCAGCCCAAGACTTTCTAGCGGGGGGGGCAATGAGCAGTTCTTC
CDR3aa: CASSPRLSSGGGNEQFF

j_gene: TRBJ2-3
d_gene: -
abundance: -
v_gene: TRBV12-5
CDR3nt: TGTGCTAGTGGTTTCCCTTACACAGATACGCAGTATTTT
CDR3aa: CASGFPYTDTQYF

j_gene: TRBJ1-2
d_gene: -
abundance: once
v_gene: TRBV11-1
CDR3nt: TGTGCCAGCAGCTTGACAGGTTTTTATGGCTACACCTTC
CDR3aa: CASSLTGFYGYTF

j_gene: TRBJ2-7
d_gene: TRBD2
abundance: once
v_gene: TRBV5-4
CDR3nt: TGTGCCAGCAGCTTGGGGATTAGCGGGAGCTCCTACGAGCAGTACTTC
CDR3aa: CASSLGISGSSYEQYF

j_gene: TRBJ2-6
d_gene: TRBD1
abundance: -
v_gene: TRBV9
CDR3nt: TGTGCCAGCAGCGCTCGGGACAGGTCCTGGGTTGGGGCCAACGTCCTGACTTTC
CDR3aa: CASSARDRSWVGANVLTF

j_gene: TRBJ2-7
d_gene: -
abundance: -
v_gene: TRBV5-1
CDR3nt: TGCGCCAGCAGCTTGGATCCCCCTCCGGGCTACGAGCAGTACTTC
CDR3aa: CASSLDPPPGYEQYF

j_gene: TRBJ2-7
d_gene: TRBD1
abundance: -
v_gene: TRBV11-2
CDR3nt: TGTGCCAGCAGCCCGACAGGGCACGAGCAGTACTTC
CDR3aa: CASSPTGHEQYF

j_gene: TRBJ2-7
d_gene: -
abundance: -
v_gene: TRBV5-1
CDR3nt: TGCGCCAGCAGCCCCCTAGGCCCCCGCCAGAGCTCCTACGAGCAGTACTTC
CDR3aa: CASSPLGPRQSSYEQYF

j_gene: TRBJ1-1
d_gene: TRBD1
abundance: -
v_gene: TRBV19
CDR3nt: TGTGCCACGCATAGATGGACAGGGAAGAACACTGAAGCTTTCTTT
CDR3aa: CATHRWTGKNTEAFF

j_gene: TRBJ2-7
d_gene: -
abundance: -
v_gene: TRBV30
CDR3nt: TGTGCCTGGGGGAGGTTCTCCTACGAGCAGTACTTC
CDR3aa: CAWGRFSYEQYF

j_gene: TRBJ2-7
d_gene: TRBD2
abundance: -
v_gene: TRBV28
CDR3nt: TGTGCCAGCACCTTTCCCCCGGGACTAGTATACGAGCAGTACTTC
CDR3aa: CASTFPPGLVYEQYF

j_gene: TRBJ2-6
d_gene: -
abundance: once
v_gene: TRBV4-3
CDR3nt: TGCGCCAGCAGCCAAGATTGGAACAGGGAGACTGGGACCAACGTCCTGACTTTC
CDR3aa: CASSQDWNRETGTNVLTF

j_gene: TRBJ2-5
d_gene: TRBD1
abundance: few
v_gene: TRBV6-5
CDR3nt: TGTGCCAGCAGTACCCGGACAGGGGTGAGAGAGACCCAGTACTTC
CDR3aa: CASSTRTGVRETQYF

j_gene: TRBJ1-1
d_gene: -
abundance: -
v_gene: TRBV6-5
CDR3nt: TGTGCCAGCAGTTATCTTACAGGGACCACTGAAGCTTTCTTT
CDR3aa: CASSYLTGTTEAFF

j_gene: TRBJ1-2
d_gene: -
abundance: once
v_gene: TRBV11-2
CDR3nt: TGTGCCAGCAGCTTAGTTCAGGGAGGCGATGGCTACACCTTC
CDR3aa: CASSLVQGGDGYTF

j_gene: TRBJ2-1
d_gene: TRBD2
abundance: -
v_gene: TRBV7-9
CDR3nt: TGTGCCAGCAGCCGAACGAAAACCACCGGGACTAGCGAACACAATGAGCAGTTCTTC
CDR3aa: CASSRTKTTGTSEHNEQFF

j_gene: TRBJ2-7
d_gene: -
abundance: -
v_gene: TRBV28
CDR3nt: TGTGCCAGCAGCCGGGTCGGGGGCTCCTACGAGCAGTACTTC
CDR3aa: CASSRVGGSYEQYF

j_gene: TRBJ1-1
d_gene: -
abundance: -
v_gene: TRBV4-3
CDR3nt: TGCGCCAGCAGCCGAATCGGGGAGCAGGACCGAGCTTTCTTT
CDR3aa: CASSRIGEQDRAFF

j_gene: TRBJ1-3
d_gene: TRBD1
abundance: -
v_gene: TRBV7-2
CDR3nt: TGTGCCAGCAGCCTCGCCGGGACAGGGGGCAACACCATATATTTT
CDR3aa: CASSLAGTGGNTIYF

j_gene: TRBJ2-1
d_gene: -
abundance: -
v_gene: TRBV5-1
CDR3nt: TGCGCCAGCAGCTGGGGTCAGGGGACCTACAATGAGCAGTTCTTC
CDR3aa: CASSWGQGTYNEQFF

j_gene: TRBJ2-3
d_gene: TRBD2
abundance: -
v_gene: TRBV27
CDR3nt: TGTGCCAGCAGTTTAGAAGCGGGGGCGGGCACAGATACGCAGTATTTT
CDR3aa: CASSLEAGAGTDTQYF